Listed here are 29 T cell receptor beta chains from one sample, sequenced in a study of blood T cell repertoires in COVID-19. TCRdb's table, derived via immunoSEQ multiplex PCR, lists solely in-frame clones and lacks some. The table records more than 80,000 clones, 80% to 90% of them present only once. The specimen sequenced was peripheral blood. The source of these receptors is a man of 80 years or more with acute or convalescent COVID-19.

The rearrangement uses TRBV20-1 and TRBJ1-5; D possibly corresponds to TRBD1 (6 bases). V lost 3 bases to trimming and J lost 9 bases, with 18 bases between them. CDR3 size: 14 residues. Germline CDR1 and CDR2: DFQATT and SNEGSKA (reference sequence). The CDR3 region has the DNA TGCAGTGCTAGTACAGGGCCTCCCCCCGGGCCCCAGCATTTT. As protein: CSASTGPPPGPQHF.

This clone came up a few times. The chain has TRBV3-1 (or the pseudogene TRBV3-2) and TRBJ2-2; TRBD2 might be the D (6 bases). Germline loops: CDR1 LGHDT, CDR2 YNNKEL (reference sequence). Trimming stripped 2 bases from V and 4 bases from J, with 11 bases between. The CDR3 totals 15 residues. CDR3 residues: CASSQFGTGTGELFF. The CDR3 DNA sequence: TGTGCCAGCAGCCAATTCGGGACTGGCACCGGGGAGCTGTTTTTT.

The rearrangement uses TRBV6-6 and TRBJ2-1, with 11 bases that match TRBD2. Germline V gene lookup returns CDR1 MNHNY and CDR2 SVGAGI (reference sequence). V lost 5 bases and J lost 0; bases outside the gene matches: 6. The CDR3 consists of 17 residues. The CDR3 is CASSPGLAGSSYNEQFF. The CDR3 DNA is TGTGCCAGCAGTCCCGGACTAGCGGGTAGCTCCTACAATGAGCAGTTCTTC.

A word on this clone: The identical CDR3 is also encoded by other nucleotide sequences in the sample. CDR3 in amino acids: CASSPTGSNSPLHF. The CDR3 DNA reads TGTGCCAGTAGTCCGACCGGGTCCAATTCACCCCTCCACTTT. V gene TRBV19 combines with J gene TRBJ1-6, with D uncertain. Germline CDR1 is LNHDA and CDR2 is SQIVND (reference sequence). CDR3 size: 14 residues. The V and J ends lost 5 bases and 7 bases respectively, with 12 bases between them.

This chain links TRBV7-8 with TRBJ1-1; D is perhaps TRBD1 (6 bases). This CDR3 region has 15 residues. The V and J ends lost 1 base and 3 bases respectively, with 12 bases between them. CDR1 is SGHVS, CDR2 FQNEAQ, per germline. This chain's CDR3 is CASSLVPGADTEAFF. The CDR3 region has the DNA TGTGCCAGCAGCTTAGTGCCAGGGGCGGACACTGAAGCTTTCTTT. Together with reference TRBV7-8 and TRBJ1-1, the CDR3 gives the full variable domain: GAGVSQSPRYKVAKRGQDVALRCDPISGHVSLFWYQQALGQGPEFLTYFQNEAQLDKSGLPSDRFFAERPEGSVSTLKIQRTQQEDSAVYLCASSLVPGADTEAFFGQGTRLTVV.

The V and J genes are TRBV19 and TRBJ2-3, with 11 bases matching TRBD2. In germline, CDR1 is LNHDA, CDR2 SQIVND (reference sequence). V lost 2 bases to trimming and J lost 0 bases; unmatched junction nucleotides: 4. The CDR3 length is 17 residues. Here the CDR3 reads CASSIRPSGGSTDTQYF. CDR3 nucleotides: TGTGCCAGTAGTATACGGCCTAGCGGGGGGAGCACAGATACGCAGTATTTT.

The chain couples TRBV18 to TRBJ2-2; 12 bases agree with TRBD1. Losses at the gene ends were 3 bases for V and 5 bases for J; bases not matched to a gene: 4. CDR3 length: 16 residues. Per germline, CDR1 KGHSH and CDR2 LQKENI. The CDR3 coding sequence is TGTGCCAGCTCACCGGGACAGGGGGCTGAGACCGGGGAGCTGTTTTTT. Its translation: CASSPGQGAETGELFF.

The chain uses TRBV7-9 and TRBJ1-6; no clear D. The CDR3 length is 14 residues. The ends were cut back, 3 bases at V and 10 bases at J, with 13 bases in the middle. CDR1 and CDR2 (germline): SEHNR, FQNEAQ (reference sequence). CDR3 amino acids: CASSFDGDGSPLHF. In DNA, the CDR3 is TGTGCCAGCAGCTTCGACGGGGATGGCTCACCCCTCCACTTT.

The chain recombines TRBV29-1 with TRBJ1-2; a weak D match, TRBD1 (6 bases). This CDR3 has 13 residues. Germline CDR1 reads SQVTM; CDR2 reads ANQGSEA. With 7 bases removed from V and 3 bases from J, the gap between germline ends came to 15 bases. In DNA form, the CDR3 reads TGCAGCGCTGACAGGCCGATAGACTATGGCTACACCTTC. It encodes CSADRPIDYGYTF.

The chain has TRBV7-9 and TRBJ1-1; D call uncertain. The V end lost 5 bases, the J end lost 0 bases, and 7 bases lay between the germline ends. The CDR3 runs to 13 residues. Germline CDR1 and CDR2: SEHNR and FQNEAQ (reference sequence). This CDR3 reads CASSHTMNTEAFF. The CDR3 region has the DNA TGTGCCAGCAGCCACACAATGAACACTGAAGCTTTCTTT.

The chain carries TRBV6-2 or TRBV6-3 and TRBJ1-5, with TRBD1 matching over 12 bases. The CDR3 sequence is 17 residues long. From germline, CDR1 is MNHEY and CDR2 SVGEGT. The ends lost 2 bases at V and 4 bases at J; junction bases unmatched: 6. The DNA for the CDR3 is TGTGCCAGCAGTTACACGGGACAGGGGGCTTGGAATCAGCCCCAGCATTTT. As protein: CASSYTGQGAWNQPQHF.

J is TRBJ1-2 and V is TRBV10-3, with D maybe TRBD1 (6 bases). The CDR3 spans 12 residues. Germline V CDR1 and CDR2: ENHRY, SYGVKD. Between the trimmed V and J ends, which lost 3 bases and 7 bases, there was a span of 9 bases. The CDR3 reads CAISDQGSGYTF. In DNA form, the CDR3 reads TGTGCCATCAGTGATCAGGGGAGTGGCTACACCTTC.

The chain is built from TRBV10-3 and TRBJ1-1; TRBD1 aligns across 10 bases. The CDR3 has 16 residues. The junction had 17 bases not matched to a gene; V was cut back by 11 bases and J by 5 bases. Germline assignment: CDR1 ENHRY and CDR2 SYGVKD. DNA of the CDR3: TGTGCCGTTAGCCGTTCGGGACAGGGGACCGGGACTGAAGCTTTCTTT. This sequence encodes CAVSRSGQGTGTEAFF.

This clone was observed a few times. The rearrangement uses TRBV30 and TRBJ2-7; no clear D. The germline CDR1 and CDR2 sequences are GTSNPN and SVGIG (reference sequence). The V and J ends lost 4 bases and 3 bases respectively, with 7 bases between them. This CDR3 spans 11 amino acids. CDR3 residues: CAWTDNYEQYF. Here the CDR3 DNA reads TGTGCCTGGACAGACAACTACGAGCAGTACTTC. Based on the CDR3 plus reference TRBV30 and TRBJ2-7, the full variable domain is SQTIHQWPATLVQPVGSPLSLECTVEGTSNPNLYWYRQAAGRGLQLLFYSVGIGQISSEVPQNLSASRPQDRQFILSSKKLLLSDSGFYLCAWTDNYEQYFGPGTRLTVT.

A remark on this clone: Other DNA variants within this sample encode the same CDR3. The V call is TRBV10-3, the J call TRBJ2-7; D not resolved. The CDR3 loop spans 11 amino acids. Germline CDR1 and CDR2: ENHRY and SYGVKD. Trimming shortened V by 0 bases and J by 6 bases, and 3 bases separated the two germline ends. The CDR3 DNA follows: TGTGCCATCAGTGAGTCAGCCGAGCAGTACTTC. Protein: CAISESAEQYF.

The CDR3 spells CASSSLGGRRTEAFF. The CDR3, as DNA: TGTGCCAGCAGCTCCCTGGGAGGGAGGCGCACTGAAGCTTTCTTT. V and J are TRBV7-2 and TRBJ1-1; D remains unclear. The CDR3 runs 15 residues. The germline V gene has CDR1 SGHTA and CDR2 FQGNSA. V gave up 4 bases and J gave up 4 bases, with 16 bases separating them. Using reference TRBV7-2 and TRBJ1-1 for the parts outside the CDR3, the full variable domain is GAGVSQSPSNKVTEKGKDVELRCDPISGHTALYWYRQSLGQGLEFLIYFQGNSAPDKSGLPSDRFSAERTGGSVSTLTIQRTQQEDSAVYLCASSSLGGRRTEAFFGQGTRLTVV.

The rearrangement uses TRBV21-1 and TRBJ1-2; the listed D gene, TRBD1, was not tested against the DNA. TRBV21-1 is listed as a pseudogene. The CDR3 totals 15 residues. The chain's CDR3 is CASSTYRGWSYGYTF. The CDR3 DNA reads as TGTGCCAGCAGCACCTACAGGGGATGGTCCTATGGCTACACCTTC.

V gene TRBV6-5 combines with J gene TRBJ1-1; D gene ambiguous. Germline lookup yields CDR1 MNHEY and CDR2 SVGAGI. V shed 0 bases and J shed 1 base, with 12 bases lying between them. CDR3 length: 16 residues. Written as DNA, the CDR3 is TGTGCCAGCAGTTACTCGAGGGTGGGCGGGAACACTGAAGCTTTCTTT. It codes for CASSYSRVGGNTEAFF.

The chain joins TRBV9 to TRBJ2-3, with 8 bases lining up with TRBD2. Germline CDR1 SGDLS, CDR2 YYNGEE. CDR3 length equals 17 residues. Losses at the gene ends were 0 bases for V and 0 bases for J; bases not matched to a gene: 6. DNA for the CDR3: TGTGCCAGCAGCGTAGGAGGGGTAGCGGGGAGCACAGATACGCAGTATTTT. Translating gives CASSVGGVAGSTDTQYF.

This clone showed up just a few times. The J gene is TRBJ1-4, the V gene TRBV11-2, with a weak D call TRBD1 (5 bases). The CDR3 runs 15 residues. Trimming took 2 bases from V and 5 from J, leaving 12 bases between them. CDR1 and CDR2 from the germline V gene are SGHAT and FQNNGV. CDR3 in amino acids: CASSLQKGSNEKLFF. The DNA for the CDR3 is TGTGCCAGCAGCTTACAAAAGGGGTCAAATGAAAAACTGTTTTTT.

The V call is TRBV11-3, the J call TRBJ2-4, with D perhaps TRBD1 (6 bases). The CDR3 contains 15 residues. Germline V gene data show CDR1 as SGHNT and CDR2 as YENEEA. The V end lost 0 bases, the J end lost 3 bases, and 9 bases lay between the germline ends. DNA of the CDR3: TGTGCCAGCAGCTTAGACGGGGACAACAAAAACATTCAGTACTTC. Its protein product is CASSLDGDNKNIQYF.

This clone occurred a few times. V and J are TRBV7-9 and TRBJ1-2, with TRBD1 matching over 7 bases. This CDR3 has 14 amino acids. J lost 2 bases, V lost 3 bases, and 3 bases had no gene match. CDR1 and CDR2 (germline): SEHNR, FQNEAQ (reference sequence). The CDR3 DNA follows: TGTGCCAGCAGCTTCGGACAGGAGAACTATGGCTACACCTTC. Its translation is CASSFGQENYGYTF.

The chain couples TRBV19 to TRBJ2-6; 8 positions match TRBD1. Germline lookup yields CDR1 LNHDA and CDR2 SQIVND (reference sequence). The CDR3 loop spans 17 amino acids. V trimming: 3 bases; J trimming: 0 bases; junction bases outside the gene matches: 4. CDR3 sequence: CASSMAGQGSGANVLTF. CDR3 in DNA: TGTGCCAGTAGTATGGCAGGACAGGGCTCTGGGGCCAACGTCCTGACTTTC.

The J gene is TRBJ2-7, the V gene TRBV5-6; TRBD1 aligns across 8 bases. With V trimmed by 0 bases and J by 4 bases, 3 bases remained unmatched. The CDR3 has 14 amino acids. The germline CDR1 and CDR2 sequences are SGHDT and YYEEEE. Written as DNA, the CDR3 is TGTGCCAGCAGCTTGGACAGGGGGTGGTACGAGCAGTACTTC. Translating gives CASSLDRGWYEQYF.

The rearrangement joins TRBV28 to TRBJ2-7; 9 bases align to TRBD2. Trimming removed 7 bases from V and 6 bases from J; junction bases left unmatched: 10. CDR1 MDHEN and CDR2 SYDVKM come from the germline V gene. The CDR3 covers 14 residues. CDR3 sequence reads: CASIRGGGPGEQYF. The DNA for the CDR3 is TGTGCCAGCATTCGCGGGGGGGGACCAGGCGAGCAGTACTTC.

The chain employs TRBV19 and TRBJ2-3; 9 bases fit TRBD2. The J segment lost 2 bases and the V segment lost 4 bases, leaving 10 bases of the junction unmatched. The CDR3 is 17 amino acids. The germline V gene has CDR1 LNHDA and CDR2 SQIVND (reference sequence). CDR3 in DNA: TGTGCCAGTAGTACGACAGCAGCGGGAGGTGCCACAGATACGCAGTATTTT. This codes for CASSTTAAGGATDTQYF.

This clone was observed once. The rearrangement links TRBV6-5 to TRBJ1-1; D gene unclear. In germline, CDR1 is MNHEY, CDR2 SVGAGI. The germline V and J ends were trimmed by 5 bases and 2 bases, with 6 bases remaining between them. This CDR3 region has 12 residues. This CDR3 is CASSRPNTEAFF. CDR3 bases: TGTGCCAGCAGTCGTCCCAACACTGAAGCTTTCTTT.

Written as DNA, the CDR3 is TGTGCCAGCAGCTTACAGGCGTCTGGAAACACCATATATTTT. Protein: CASSLQASGNTIYF. The chain is built from TRBV3-1 (or the pseudogene TRBV3-2) and TRBJ1-3; tentatively, D is TRBD1 (5 bases). Trimming removed 5 bases from V and 1 base from J, with 9 bases in between. CDR1 and CDR2 (germline): LGHDT, YNNKEL (reference sequence). The CDR3 runs to 14 residues.

The chain couples TRBV3-1 (or the pseudogene TRBV3-2) to TRBJ1-2; no clear D gene. The germline V gene has CDR1 LGHDT and CDR2 YNNKEL (reference sequence). The CDR3 runs 15 residues. V dropped 0 bases and J dropped 5 bases, with 13 bases sitting between them. Written as DNA, the CDR3 is TGTGCCAGCAGCCAAGATATCGATCCGAGGTATGGCTACACCTTC. Amino acids: CASSQDIDPRYGYTF.